The 19 T cell receptor beta chains given below trace back to one sample, sequenced in a study of blood T cell repertoires in COVID-19. Sequenced by immunoSEQ multiplex PCR; TCRdb stores in-frame clones only, minus some. The table lists some 95,000 clones, about three quarters of them singletons. What was sequenced was peripheral blood. The source is a man between 50 and 59 years old who had recovered from COVID-19.

V gene TRBV9 combines with J gene TRBJ1-4; tentatively, D is TRBD1 (5 bases). The CDR3 has 16 residues. CDR1 and CDR2 from the germline V gene are SGDLS and YYNGEE. V gave up 4 bases and J gave up 1 base, with 14 bases separating them. In DNA form, the CDR3 reads TGTGCCAGCAGCCCTCCCCCAGGGAAAACTAATGAAAAACTGTTTTTT. Encoded protein: CASSPPPGKTNEKLFF.

The sample holds one count of this clone. It is likely a read error, because the conserved phenylalanine at the end of the CDR3 is missing. No DNA is shown, since the ends of the CDR3 on it are uncertain; the CDR3 is the one TCRdb lists. The V call is TRBV20-1, the J call TRBJ1-1; TRBD1, the table's D call, was not compared with the DNA. Germline CDR1 and CDR2: DFQATT and SNEGSKA (reference sequence). The CDR3 sequence runs 10 residues, both termini included. The CDR3 loop is CSARQLNSLI.

The rearrangement uses TRBV6-1 and TRBJ2-5; TRBD2 aligns across 9 bases. Germline trimming cut 4 bases from V and 5 bases from J; bases unmatched to any gene: 8. Germline CDR1 reads MNHNS; CDR2 reads SASEGT. This CDR3 contains 15 residues. The CDR3 loop reads CASSVSGGRRETQYF. In DNA form, the CDR3 reads TGTGCCAGCAGTGTAAGCGGGGGGCGGAGGGAGACCCAGTACTTC.

The chain joins TRBV9 to TRBJ1-2; D call uncertain. Trimming removed 3 bases at V and 3 bases at J, with 12 bases between. CDR3 length: 14 amino acids. Germline V gene lookup returns CDR1 SGDLS and CDR2 YYNGEE. DNA for the CDR3: TGTGCCAGCAGCGCTCTTTTCGGTGACTATGGCTACACCTTC. It encodes CASSALFGDYGYTF.

The chain combines TRBV2 with TRBJ1-2, with TRBD1 matching 7 bases. Per germline, CDR1 SNHLY and CDR2 FYNNEI. This CDR3 is 13 amino acids long. The ends lost 5 bases at V and 1 base at J; junction bases unmatched: 1. The CDR3: CASSRDSNYGYTF. In nucleotides, the CDR3 is TGTGCCAGCAGTCGGGACAGTAACTATGGCTACACCTTC.

The V gene is TRBV5-4, the J gene TRBJ1-1, with 7 bases aligning to TRBD1. The CDR3 runs to 14 residues. V lost 4 bases, J lost 2 bases, and 5 bases stayed unmatched. Germline V lookup: CDR1 SGHNT, CDR2 YYREEE (reference sequence). The CDR3 here is CASSPGQRNTEAFF. The CDR3 DNA is TGTGCCAGCAGCCCGGGACAGCGCAACACTGAAGCTTTCTTT.

A few counts support this clone. The CDR3 sequence is CASRQTPNTGELFF. The CDR3 DNA reads as TGTGCCAGCAGACAGACACCAAACACCGGGGAGCTGTTTTTT. The chain carries TRBV6-5 and TRBJ2-2, with D unresolved. The germline V gene has CDR1 MNHEY and CDR2 SVGAGI. CDR3 length: 14 residues. Trimming took off 6 bases at V and 2 bases at J, with 10 bases between the two ends.

The V and J genes are TRBV11-2 and TRBJ2-7; D may be TRBD2 (6 bases). The germline V gene has CDR1 SGHAT and CDR2 FQNNGV. Deletions cut 1 base from V and 3 bases from J, with 10 bases between. The CDR3 has 14 residues. CDR3 loop: CASSLGDGGYEQYF. In DNA form, the CDR3 reads TGTGCCAGCAGCTTAGGGGACGGGGGCTACGAGCAGTACTTC.

This chain connects TRBV5-6 to TRBJ1-3; weak D call: TRBD1 (6 bases). This CDR3 region has 18 residues. V gave up 4 bases and J gave up 0 bases, with 20 bases separating them. Germline CDR1 SGHDT, CDR2 YYEEEE. CDR3 in DNA: TGTGCCAGCAGCCCCAGGGGCCTTCATATATCCTCTGGAAACACCATATATTTT. This encodes CASSPRGLHISSGNTIYF.

The gene calls are TRBV5-5 and TRBJ1-1; D is unclear. Trimming cost V 4 bases and J 1 base, with 14 bases left between them. The germline V gene has CDR1 SGHKS and CDR2 YYEKEE (reference sequence). CDR3 length equals 15 residues. The CDR3, as DNA: TGTGCCAGCAGCGCCGGATACTCAGGGAACACTGAAGCTTTCTTT. This codes for CASSAGYSGNTEAFF.

The chain combines TRBV10-3 with TRBJ1-3; tentative D call: TRBD1 (6 bases). Per the germline V gene, CDR1 is ENHRY and CDR2 is SYGVKD. Trimming left V 0 bases short and J 1 base short, with 7 bases between. CDR3 size: 15 residues. In DNA, the CDR3 is TGTGCCATCAGTGAGTCAGGGGGATCTGGAAACACCATATATTTT. Translating it yields CAISESGGSGNTIYF.

The chain has TRBV5-4 and TRBJ1-2, with 9 bases fitting TRBD1. The CDR3 has 13 amino acids. Germline-derived CDR1 and CDR2 are SGHNT and YYREEE (reference sequence). Unmatched junction bases numbered 4, after V lost 4 bases and J lost 6 bases. This CDR3 reads CASSRDRADGYTF. The CDR3 DNA sequence: TGTGCCAGCAGCCGGGACAGGGCGGATGGCTACACCTTC. Together with reference TRBV5-4 and TRBJ1-2, the CDR3 gives the full variable domain: ETGVTQSPTHLIKTRGQQVTLRCSSQSGHNTVSWYQQALGQGPQFIFQYYREEENGRGNFPPRFSGLQFPNYSSELNVNALELDDSALYLCASSRDRADGYTFGSGTRLTVV.

The V gene is TRBV5-4, the J gene TRBJ1-6; D is ambiguous. V lost 4 bases to trimming and J lost 0 bases, with 11 bases between them. Germline loops: CDR1 SGHNT, CDR2 YYREEE (reference sequence). The CDR3 contains 16 residues. The CDR3 bases are TGTGCCAGCAGCCCCGACGGGAGCTCCTATAATTCACCCCTCCACTTT. Its protein product is CASSPDGSSYNSPLHF.

This sequence joins TRBV6-5 and TRBJ2-3; TRBD1 matches at 9 bases. The CDR3 has 15 residues. The V gene end was trimmed by 5 bases and the J gene end by 1 base; junction bases not matched to a gene: 4. CDR1 MNHEY and CDR2 SVGAGI come from the germline V gene. CDR3 nucleotide sequence: TGTGCCAGCAGTCACCGGGACAGGGGCACAGATACGCAGTATTTT. The encoded protein is CASSHRDRGTDTQYF.

The chain is built from TRBV7-3 and TRBJ2-2; 10 bases map to TRBD1. From germline, CDR1 is SGHTA and CDR2 FQGTGA. Trimming at V came to 2 bases and at J to 6 bases, leaving 12 bases not matched to a gene. The CDR3 is made up of 18 amino acids. The CDR3 bases are TGTGCCAGCAGCTTATCCCCTACCCGGGACAGGGGATCCGGGGAGCTGTTTTTT. It specifies CASSLSPTRDRGSGELFF.

The chain uses TRBV28 and TRBJ1-2; D not certain. The V end was cut by 5 bases, the J end by 7 bases, with 23 bases between. The CDR3 loop spans 16 amino acids. Germline values: CDR1 MDHEN, CDR2 SYDVKM. The CDR3 nucleotides are TGTGCCAGCAGTGGAGGCGGGGTTTCGTTCTTTTTTGGCTACACCTTC. This encodes CASSGGGVSFFFGYTF.

V usage is TRBV6-5 and J usage is TRBJ1-2, with TRBD1 as a possible D gene (6 bases). The germline V gene has CDR1 MNHEY and CDR2 SVGAGI. Trimming removed 2 bases from V and 4 bases from J, with 14 bases in between. This CDR3 spans 15 amino acids. As DNA, the CDR3 is TGTGCCAGCAGTTACGACGGCAGGGGAGCCTATGGCTACACCTTC. Its protein product is CASSYDGRGAYGYTF.

This clone has a handful of counts. The J gene is TRBJ1-5, the V gene TRBV5-1; TRBD1 might be the D (5 bases). Germline lookup yields CDR1 SGHRS and CDR2 YFSETQ. This CDR3 has 14 amino acids. Between the trimmed V and J ends, which lost 2 bases and 6 bases, there was a span of 12 bases. This CDR3 is CASSFNLGGQPQHF. As DNA, the CDR3 is TGCGCCAGCAGCTTTAATCTGGGGGGTCAGCCCCAGCATTTT.

There are a few counts of this clone. The chain couples TRBV6-5 to TRBJ1-2, with D tentatively TRBD1 (6 bases). Germline CDR1 MNHEY, CDR2 SVGAGI. The CDR3 covers 13 residues. V lost 0 bases and J lost 4, with 6 bases in between. CDR3 bases: TGTGCCAGCAGTTACTCAGGGGGCTATGGCTACACCTTC. Translated, it gives CASSYSGGYGYTF.